Described below is a single TCR beta chain sequence and its context. Its cognate antigen has yet to be identified. Base qualities are missing; no much larger clone stands one base away. TCRbeta CDR3 regions were amplified from genomic DNA using the immunoSEQ Assay, a bias-controlled multiplex PCR. For the original study's pipeline: Nucleated cell counts per sample were estimated from amplification of reference gene primers within the assay. To quantify the absolute abundance of each unique TCRbeta CDR3 rearrangement, sequence reads were collapsed and filtered. Productive Simpson clonality was computed per sample as the square root of Simpson's diversity index over productive rearrangements. Here the immuneACCESS table is served through TCRdb, limited to in-frame sequences with V and J called. Missing clones are a known gap in these copies; in checked studies unresolved V genes cover under half, and the rest lacks a known reason. V, J and clone size were drawn from that table, and D and trimming were deduced from the DNA. The sample includes tens of thousands of clones, with approximately 88% observed a single time. The ten largest clonotypes hold 3% to 4% of the sample.

Whole blood was collected in K2EDTA tubes by collaborating institutions according to the institutions' own protocols. For TCRbeta analysis, collaborators shipped samples as frozen whole blood, isolated PBMCs, or DNA extracted from either of those sample types. As encoded in the germline V gene, CDR1 is SGHTS while CDR2 is YDEGEE. The CDR3 goes from the cysteine to the phenylalanine over 12 residues. Left in the record is the CDR3 DNA by itself, 36 bases read in frame from the first base. The germline V and J ends show losses of 4 bases and 8 bases respectively, and no gene match explains 4 bases of the junction. This record comes from a study of blood T cell repertoires in COVID-19 (dated by TCRdb to about 2020). Context from the whole study: Collaborator samples came from the United States, Italy and Spain and covered acute and convalescent phases of COVID-19. The prospective study material was composed of cDNA or gDNA derived from T cells, B-cell-depleted T cells, or PBMCs. Deeply sampled blood TCRbeta repertoires from subjects exposed to, actively infected with, or recovered from COVID-19 were included in the dataset. The repertoires were released in a freely available public database meant as a resource for research on the immune response to SARS-CoV-2. The samples were drawn from two sources: the first 160 participants of the ongoing ImmuneRACE study, and 1,254 subjects contributed by 6 global collaborators. Nearly every sample came with metadata listing a de-identified subject ID, COVID-19 status, age in years and sex. Where HLA class I and class II types were available, the types were taken from metadata supplied by the sample provider, not from assay-based typing. Summary of the overall study and its limitations: How much clinical and demographic metadata was included differed by source and by participant, and the metadata was provided uncurated.

The rearranged segments are TRBV5-8 and TRBJ1-2, with TRBD1 matching 8 junction bases. Specimen: peripheral blood. The sequence was collected from a man between 35 and 55 years old with acute or convalescent COVID-19. The base sequence is TGTGCCAGCAGCCCAGACAGGGGAGGCTACACCTTC. It is translated as CASSPDRGGYTF.